What follows are 14 T cell receptor beta chains derived from one specimen sequenced in a study of T cell responses to AZD1222 COVID-19 vaccine. Profiled with immunoSEQ multiplex PCR; TCRdb holds only in-frame clones, not every one. The top ten hold over 1.5% of the sample, which has 110,000 to 150,000 clones, roughly 89% seen once. Sequenced material: peripheral blood, taken on day 0 of AZD1222 vaccination. The receptor set was obtained from an adult in good health.

The rearrangement joins TRBV30 to TRBJ1-1, with D tentatively TRBD1 (6 bases). Germline V gene data show CDR1 as GTSNPN and CDR2 as SVGIG (reference sequence). V lost 0 bases and J lost 7, with 24 bases in between. CDR3 length: 17 amino acids. In nucleotides, the CDR3 is TGTGCCTGGAGTGTACTAGGGTCCTTGGGGGCCCAAATTGAAGCTTTCTTT. Translating it yields CAWSVLGSLGAQIEAFF.

The rearrangement uses TRBV5-1 and TRBJ2-7; 11 nucleotides line up with TRBD1. CDR3 length equals 16 residues. The V segment lost 3 bases and the J segment 4 bases; nucleotides outside the gene matches: 9. Germline CDR1 and CDR2: SGHRS and YFSETQ. CDR3 DNA: TGCGCCAGCAGCTACGGACAGGGGGCGGGAGTATACGAGCAGTACTTC. Its protein product is CASSYGQGAGVYEQYF. The full variable domain, its missing parts supplied by reference TRBV5-1 and TRBJ2-7, is KAGVTQTPRYLIKTRGQQVTLSCSPISGHRSVSWYQQTPGQGLQFLFEYFSETQRNKGNFPGRFSGRQFSNSRSEMNVSTLELGDSALYLCASSYGQGAGVYEQYFGPGTRLTVT.

The chain uses TRBV5-1 and TRBJ2-5; 7 nucleotides line up with TRBD1. Germline loops: CDR1 SGHRS, CDR2 YFSETQ. The CDR3 loop spans 16 amino acids. J was trimmed by 1 base and V by 4 bases; bases with no gene match: 10. The CDR3 spells CASSPQGSLGQETQYF. The CDR3 nucleotides read TGCGCCAGCAGCCCACAGGGGTCTCTGGGCCAAGAGACCCAGTACTTC.

This chain uses TRBV3-1 (or the pseudogene TRBV3-2) with TRBJ2-1; D perhaps matches TRBD2 (5 bases). Germline CDR1 LGHDT, CDR2 YNNKEL (reference sequence). The CDR3 sequence is 17 residues long. V dropped 0 bases and J dropped 0 bases, with 12 bases sitting between them. CDR3 coding DNA: TGTGCCAGCAGCCAAGATCCGGGAACCTTCTCCTACAATGAGCAGTTCTTC. Its protein product is CASSQDPGTFSYNEQFF.

CDR3 region: CASSPVRGLLDYGYTF. The CDR3 region has the DNA TGTGCCAGCAGCCCGGTCAGGGGGTTGTTGGACTATGGCTACACCTTC. The chain is built from TRBV5-5 and TRBJ1-2; TRBD1 matches at 7 bases. Germline lookup yields CDR1 SGHKS and CDR2 YYEKEE (reference sequence). This CDR3 spans 16 amino acids. V trimming: 4 bases; J trimming: 3 bases; junction bases outside the gene matches: 12.

This chain links TRBV5-4 with TRBJ2-2, with 9 nucleotides matching TRBD1. The V gene end was trimmed by 5 bases and the J gene end by 1 base; junction bases not matched to a gene: 3. Germline V gene sequence: CDR1 SGHNT, CDR2 YYREEE (reference sequence). This CDR3 has 15 residues. The CDR3 nucleotides are TGTGCCAGCAGGGGACAGGGAGAGAACACCGGGGAGCTGTTTTTT. Encoded protein: CASRGQGENTGELFF.

The chain links TRBV5-5 to TRBJ1-1, with D maybe TRBD1 (6 bases). Looked up from germline, CDR1 is SGHKS and CDR2 is YYEKEE (reference sequence). The CDR3 spans 16 residues. Trimming took off 0 bases at V and 0 bases at J, with 12 bases between the two ends. The CDR3, as DNA: TGTGCCAGCAGCTTGGGCCAGGGGAAACTGAACACTGAAGCTTTCTTT. Residues: CASSLGQGKLNTEAFF.

The CDR3 region is CASSYSNNQPQHF. The CDR3 nucleotides are TGTGCCAGCAGTTATTCCAACAATCAGCCCCAGCATTTT. The chain combines TRBV6-5 with TRBJ1-5; the D is unclear. The CDR3 consists of 13 residues. V lost 3 bases, J lost 3 bases, and 6 bases lay in between. Per germline, CDR1 MNHEY and CDR2 SVGAGI.

This chain connects TRBV29-1 to TRBJ2-2; 8 nucleotides agree with TRBD2. Trimming removed 4 bases from V and 6 bases from J; junction bases left unmatched: 7. CDR1 is SQVTM and CDR2 is ANQGSEA in the germline V gene. This CDR3 contains 14 residues. CDR3 bases: TGCAGCGTTGTTAGCGGGAATGGGGCCGGGGAGCTGTTTTTT. This translates into CSVVSGNGAGELFF.

This chain joins TRBV30 and TRBJ1-1; tentatively, D is TRBD1 (6 bases). V dropped 1 base and J dropped 2 bases, with 8 bases sitting between them. CDR1 and CDR2 from the germline V gene are GTSNPN and SVGIG (reference sequence). The CDR3 sequence is 13 residues long. CDR3 in DNA: TGTGCCTGGAGTGAGGGGGTAAACACTGAAGCTTTCTTT. This gives the protein CAWSEGVNTEAFF.

This chain uses TRBV12-3 or TRBV12-4 with TRBJ2-3; D is ambiguous. V was shortened by 4 bases and J by 1 base, with 6 bases between the two germline ends. The length of the CDR3 is 13 residues. CDR3 loop: CASSYRGTDTQYF. In nucleotides, the CDR3 is TGTGCCAGCAGTTACCGCGGCACAGATACGCAGTATTTT.

This clone was observed a single time. The rearrangement joins TRBV27 to TRBJ2-1, with D perhaps matching TRBD1 (6 bases). There are 16 residues in the CDR3. Germline loops: CDR1 MNHEY, CDR2 SMNVEV (reference sequence). The V end lost 4 bases, the J end lost 2 bases, and 15 bases lay between the germline ends. The CDR3 region has the DNA TGTGCCAGCAGTTCGTATCTAAGGACAGCCTACAATGAGCAGTTCTTC. As protein: CASSSYLRTAYNEQFF.

The chain carries TRBV5-1 and TRBJ2-1; 7 positions match TRBD2. Looked up from germline, CDR1 is SGHRS and CDR2 is YFSETQ. The CDR3 is 15 residues long. V lost 2 bases to trimming and J lost 9 bases; unmatched junction nucleotides: 11. CDR3 residues: CASSFGGSYEGEQFF. CDR3 sequence (DNA): TGCGCCAGCAGCTTCGGCGGGAGTTACGAAGGTGAGCAGTTCTTC.

The chain uses TRBV6-5 and TRBJ2-3; TRBD2 agrees at 10 bases. V was clipped by 6 bases and J by 2 bases; unmatched bases: 2. The germline V gene encodes CDR1 MNHEY and CDR2 SVGAGI. The CDR3 has 14 residues. CDR3 protein: CASRAGGPTDTQYF. The CDR3 nucleotides are TGTGCCAGCAGAGCGGGAGGGCCCACAGATACGCAGTATTTT.